This TCR beta chain was sequenced in a study of blood T cell repertoires in COVID-19. Study-wide context: Samples came from the United States, Italy and Spain, spanning acute and convalescent COVID-19. Nucleic acid was either cDNA or gDNA, and it came from T cells, B-cell-depleted T cells, or PBMCs.

Trimming shortened V by 0 bases and J by 10 bases, and 14 bases separated the two germline ends. Germline CDR1 reads SGDLS; CDR2 reads YYNGEE. This CDR3 comprises 14 residues. Methods used by the authors: The authors estimated nucleated cell counts from reference gene primer amplification. Clones were read by immunoSEQ multiplex PCR, and TCRdb kept only the in-frame ones, dropping some. The V and J calls and clone size were taken over from that table, and D and trimming were inferred from the DNA. The sample shows approximately 350,000 clones, 65% to 90% of them seen only once. Seattle patients were enrolled while actively infected and followed longitudinally.

The sequenced material came from peripheral blood. The sequence derives from a woman aged 60-70 years with COVID-19, enrolled during active disease. V gene TRBV9 combines with J gene TRBJ2-1, with D tentatively TRBD2 (5 bases). CDR3: CASSVEGAEGEQFF. The CDR3 coding sequence is TGTGCCAGCAGCGTAGAGGGAGCCGAAGGGGAGCAGTTCTTC.